Listed below are T cell receptor beta chains from one sample, sequenced in a study of CD8 T cells in Susac syndrome. In TCRdb, the immunoSEQ multiplex PCR reads were re-called with MiXCR into one record per CDR3 protein. The sample lists under 550,000 distinct CDR3 sequences, more than 70% occurring once. The sequenced sample consisted of CD8+ T cells from PBMCs. Source of these receptors: a human donor with multiple sclerosis. Each CDR3 is given with its conserved first and last residue. A D gene is named only where the DNA matches it firmly. Rows give clone size only sometimes, using once, few, many, or a class for an expanded clone.

d_call: .
v_call: TRBV5-1
j_call: TRBJ2-1
clone_size: .
cdr3_nt: TGCGCCAGCAGCTTGTACGGGGGCAATGAGCAGTTCTTC
cdr3_aa: CASSLYGGNEQFF

d_call: .
v_call: TRBV10-3
j_call: TRBJ2-7
clone_size: .
cdr3_nt: TGTGCCATCAGTGAAGGAGGGAGTGCCTACGAGCAGTACTTC
cdr3_aa: CAISEGGSAYEQYF

d_call: TRBD1
v_call: TRBV30
j_call: TRBJ1-1
clone_size: .
cdr3_nt: TGTGCCTGGAGGCATAGGACAGGGGTGTCGGACACTGAAGCTTTCTTT
cdr3_aa: CAWRHRTGVSDTEAFF

d_call: .
v_call: TRBV7-4
j_call: TRBJ2-3
clone_size: .
cdr3_nt: TGTGCCAGCAGCTTAGCGCGAAGCGAGCCGCAGTATTTT
cdr3_aa: CASSLARSEPQYF

d_call: .
v_call: TRBV19
j_call: TRBJ1-5
clone_size: .
cdr3_nt: TGTGCCAGTAGTATAGATCACCCCAGCCCATTTGAGCCCCAGCATTTT
cdr3_aa: CASSIDHPSPFEPQHF

d_call: .
v_call: TRBV27
j_call: TRBJ2-7
clone_size: .
cdr3_nt: TGTGCCAGCAGTTCGTTCAGGGGACCCTCCTACGAGCAGTACTTC
cdr3_aa: CASSSFRGPSYEQYF

d_call: .
v_call: TRBV4-1
j_call: TRBJ2-2
clone_size: .
cdr3_nt: TGCGCCAGCAGCCAAGATTACGCCACCGGGGAGCTGTTTTTT
cdr3_aa: CASSQDYATGELFF

d_call: TRBD2
v_call: TRBV7-8
j_call: TRBJ2-1
clone_size: .
cdr3_nt: TGTGCCAGCAGCACCGATAGCGGGGTGGACAATGAGCAGTTCTTC
cdr3_aa: CASSTDSGVDNEQFF

d_call: .
v_call: TRBV5-1
j_call: TRBJ2-3
clone_size: .
cdr3_nt: TGCGCCAGCAGCAGCATAGGGGGAGATACGCAGTATTTT
cdr3_aa: CASSSIGGDTQYF

d_call: .
v_call: TRBV5-6
j_call: TRBJ1-1
clone_size: .
cdr3_nt: TGTGCCAGCAGCACAGGGTCTCACGGGATGAACACTGAAGCTTTCTTT
cdr3_aa: CASSTGSHGMNTEAFF

d_call: .
v_call: TRBV6-1
j_call: TRBJ1-2
clone_size: .
cdr3_nt: TGTGCCAGCAGACTGGACAACTATGGCTACACCTTC
cdr3_aa: CASRLDNYGYTF

d_call: TRBD1
v_call: TRBV20-1
j_call: TRBJ2-7
clone_size: once
cdr3_nt: TGCAGTGCTAGAAATCCCAGGGGGAACTACGAGCAGTACTTC
cdr3_aa: CSARNPRGNYEQYF

d_call: .
v_call: TRBV6-1
j_call: TRBJ2-1
clone_size: few
cdr3_nt: TGTGCCAGCAGTGATCGGACCCTAAGCTCCTACAATGAGCAGTTCTTC
cdr3_aa: CASSDRTLSSYNEQFF

d_call: TRBD1
v_call: TRBV6-5
j_call: TRBJ1-2
clone_size: .
cdr3_nt: TGTGCCAGCAGTTATCTCGACAGGGATGGCTACACCTTC
cdr3_aa: CASSYLDRDGYTF

d_call: .
v_call: TRBV11-2
j_call: TRBJ2-2
clone_size: .
cdr3_nt: TGTGCCAGCAGCCGCGTGGCGCCCGGGGAGCTGTTTTTT
cdr3_aa: CASSRVAPGELFF